This T cell receptor (beta chain) was captured in a study of blood T cells in healthy people across ages (dated by TCRdb to the mid-2010s). Turning to the overall study: In model experiments, template switching captured about one uniquely barcoded TCR beta cDNA molecule for every two T cells. Age-related changes in TCR beta repertoire diversity were measured in the study by deep sequencing normalized with unique cDNA molecular identifiers. To avoid experimental bias, donors of different ages were spread randomly across the sequencing lanes. For two donors (one aged 18 to 30 and one aged 80 or older), the study analyzed two additional independent replicas of 1 million unique cDNA reads from the same blood draw. Donors were grouped into four age groups: young (average 16 years), middle-aged (about 40), aged (around 60) and long-lived (around 80). Points the paper makes about the study in general: There was a strong correlation between observed TCR beta diversity and the percentage of naive T cells measured by flow cytometry. Because profiling used bulk unsorted PBMCs, naive and antigen-experienced compartments could not be compared conclusively. Donor CMV infection status was unknown, potentially confounding age-related changes in expanded clonotypes. As age increased, observed TCR beta diversity per million T cells dropped in a roughly linear way, and a significant reduction was already evident by age roughly 40. Estimates of total diversity based on one million sequenced T cells were regarded as lower bounds and as underestimates. Compared with the aged group, the long-lived group had more naive CD4+ T cells, fewer expanded clones and increased TCR diversity, a pattern suggesting age selection.

Relative to germline, V is 3 bases shorter and J is 5 bases shorter, with 18 bases between their ends. Spanning cysteine to phenylalanine, the CDR3 consists of 16 amino acids. The kept DNA is CDR3 alone, 48 bases in frame from the first base. CDR1 and CDR2 are read off the germline V gene as SGHRS and YFSETQ. As to this clonotype: What antigen it recognizes has not been identified. The sample holds no much larger clone one base away, and base qualities are not on file.

Library method: 5' RACE. The reads were generated on an Illumina HiSeq 2500. A second roughly 6 to 12 cycle PCR used a sample-barcoded 5' primer and a J-beta primer mix. Each TCR beta cDNA molecule received a unique molecular identifier from a template-switch 5' adaptor carrying 12 random nucleotides. Each sample yielded at least 2.5 million CDR3-containing paired-end reads. All of the RNA was converted into first-strand cDNA using the Mint cDNA synthesis kit, with a TRBC-specific oligonucleotide serving as the primer. Following uracil-DNA glycosylase treatment, all cDNA underwent a first 18-cycle PCR with the universal primers M1SS and BC2_uni_R. For the original study's pipeline: For normalization, 1 million high-quality reads were randomly selected from each sample, with every read carrying a distinct molecular identifier. Reads with shared molecular identifiers were discarded instead of being binned into consensus sequences. MiTCR, set to a Q25 quality threshold and the strictest error-elimination algorithm, was used for CDR3 identification, clonotype clustering and error correction. Lower-bound total TCR beta diversity was estimated with a nonparametric unseen species model using Euler transformation. TCRdb reprocessing: public reads trimmed at Q25 with fastp, clones called with MiXCR, in-frame beta chains kept. Each entry merges the rows of one CDR3 protein and shows their most common DNA and genes. These V and J calls derive from TCRdb rather than the authors' analysis. A total of about 1.4 million distinct CDR3 sequences appear in this sample, around 55% of them only once. Over 6.5% of the sample is held by the ten biggest clonotypes.

The approximately 39 donors, aged 6 to 90 years, were systemically healthy Caucasian individuals from Russia. Each donor gave 9 to 10 milliliters of peripheral blood, collected into EDTA-treated Vacutainer tubes. Ficoll-Paque density-gradient centrifugation was used to isolate PBMCs, with at least 6.5 million per sample. Total RNA was extracted from PBMCs with Trizol reagent, with at least 5 micrograms obtained per sample. For every donor, flow cytometry on a PBMC aliquot measured the percentage of naive CD45RAhigh/CD27high T cells. The receptor was derived from a man aged 18-30 years in good health. The chain is encoded by TRBV5-1 joined to TRBJ2-1; there is no confident call for the D gene. The sequencing input was blood. This receptor carries the CDR3 CASSSHRTENNNEQFF. The DNA reads as follows: TGCGCCAGCAGCTCACATAGAACAGAAAATAACAATGAGCAGTTCTTC.